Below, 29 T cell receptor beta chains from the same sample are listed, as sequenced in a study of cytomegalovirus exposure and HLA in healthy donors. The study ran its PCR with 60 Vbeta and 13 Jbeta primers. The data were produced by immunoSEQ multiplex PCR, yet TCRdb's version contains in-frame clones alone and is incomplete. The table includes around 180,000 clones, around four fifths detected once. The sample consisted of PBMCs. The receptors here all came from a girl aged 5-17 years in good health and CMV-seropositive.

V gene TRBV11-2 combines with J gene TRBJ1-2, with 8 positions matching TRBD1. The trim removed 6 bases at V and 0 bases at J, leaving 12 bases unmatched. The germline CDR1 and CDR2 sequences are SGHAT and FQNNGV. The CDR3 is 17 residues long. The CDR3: CASRETGGRTANYGYTF. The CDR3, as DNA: TGTGCCAGCAGGGAAACAGGGGGGAGAACAGCTAACTATGGCTACACCTTC.

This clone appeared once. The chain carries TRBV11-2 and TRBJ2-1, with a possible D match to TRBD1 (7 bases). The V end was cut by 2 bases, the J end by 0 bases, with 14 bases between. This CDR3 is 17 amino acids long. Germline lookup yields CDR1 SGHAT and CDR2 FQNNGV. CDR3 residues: CASSLRRGPPSYNEQFF. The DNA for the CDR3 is TGTGCCAGCAGCTTAAGGAGGGGGCCTCCCTCCTACAATGAGCAGTTCTTC.

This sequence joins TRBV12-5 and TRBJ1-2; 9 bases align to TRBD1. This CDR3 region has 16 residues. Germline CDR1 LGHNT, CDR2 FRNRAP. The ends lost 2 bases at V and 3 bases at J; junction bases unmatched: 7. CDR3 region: CASGLNPWTGDYGYTF. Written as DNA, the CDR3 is TGTGCTAGTGGTTTGAACCCCTGGACAGGGGACTATGGCTACACCTTC.

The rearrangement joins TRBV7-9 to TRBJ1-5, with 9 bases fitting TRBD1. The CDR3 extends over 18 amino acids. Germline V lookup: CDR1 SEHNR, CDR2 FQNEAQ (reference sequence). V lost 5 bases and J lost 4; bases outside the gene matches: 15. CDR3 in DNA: TGTGCCAGCAGCATCTTCATGGGACAGGGTAGTCTAAATCAGCCCCAGCATTTT. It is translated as CASSIFMGQGSLNQPQHF.

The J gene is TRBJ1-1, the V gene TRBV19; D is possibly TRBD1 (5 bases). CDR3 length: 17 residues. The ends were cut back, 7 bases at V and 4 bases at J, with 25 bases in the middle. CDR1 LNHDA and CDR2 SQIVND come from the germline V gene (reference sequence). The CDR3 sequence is CASNNFFRGVGTTEAFF. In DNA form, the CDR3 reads TGTGCCAGTAACAATTTTTTTCGGGGGGTCGGAACCACTGAAGCTTTCTTT. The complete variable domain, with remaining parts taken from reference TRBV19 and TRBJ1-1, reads DGGITQSPKYLFRKEGQNVTLSCEQNLNHDAMYWYRQDPGQGLRLIYYSQIVNDFQKGDIAEGYSVSREKKESFPLTVTSAQKNPTAFYLCASNNFFRGVGTTEAFFGQGTRLTVV.

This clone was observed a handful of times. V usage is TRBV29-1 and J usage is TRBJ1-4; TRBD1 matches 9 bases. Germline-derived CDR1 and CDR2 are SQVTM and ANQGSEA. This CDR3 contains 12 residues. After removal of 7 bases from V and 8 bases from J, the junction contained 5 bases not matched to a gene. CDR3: CSAGTGREKLFF. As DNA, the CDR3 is TGCAGCGCAGGGACAGGGAGGGAAAAACTGTTTTTT.

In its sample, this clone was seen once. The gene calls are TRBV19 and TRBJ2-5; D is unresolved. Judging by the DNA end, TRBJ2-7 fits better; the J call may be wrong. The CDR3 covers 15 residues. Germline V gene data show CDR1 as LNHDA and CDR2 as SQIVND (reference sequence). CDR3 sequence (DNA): TGTGCCAGCGAATTCGTACCAAATAGCTCCTACGAGCAGTACTTC. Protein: CASEFVPNSSYEQYF.

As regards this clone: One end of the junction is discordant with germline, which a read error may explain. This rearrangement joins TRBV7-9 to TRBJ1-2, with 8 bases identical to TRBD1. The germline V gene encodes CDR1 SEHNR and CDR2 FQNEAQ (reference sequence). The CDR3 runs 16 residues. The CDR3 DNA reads TGTTCCAGCAGCCCTCTGGAGGGCGACAGGGGCTATGGCTACACCTTC. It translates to CSSSPLEGDRGYGYTF.

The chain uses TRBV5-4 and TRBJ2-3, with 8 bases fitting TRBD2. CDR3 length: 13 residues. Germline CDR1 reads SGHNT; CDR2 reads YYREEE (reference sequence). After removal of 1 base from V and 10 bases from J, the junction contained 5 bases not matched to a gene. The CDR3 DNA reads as TGTGCCAGCAGCTTGAAGGGGCGGGGGGCGCAGTATTTT. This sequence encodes CASSLKGRGAQYF.

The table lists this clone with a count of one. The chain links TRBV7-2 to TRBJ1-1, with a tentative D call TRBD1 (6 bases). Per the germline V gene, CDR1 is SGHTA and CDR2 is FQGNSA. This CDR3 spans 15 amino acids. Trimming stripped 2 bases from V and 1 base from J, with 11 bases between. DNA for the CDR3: TGTGCCAGCAGCTTACGCAGGGGAAGGAACACTGAAGCTTTCTTT. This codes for CASSLRRGRNTEAFF.

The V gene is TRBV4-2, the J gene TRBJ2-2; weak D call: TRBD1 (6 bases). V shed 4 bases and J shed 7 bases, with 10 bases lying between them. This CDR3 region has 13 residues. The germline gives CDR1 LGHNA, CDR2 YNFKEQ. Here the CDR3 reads CASSLTGYGELFF. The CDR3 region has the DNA TGTGCCAGCAGCCTAACAGGGTACGGGGAGCTGTTTTTT.

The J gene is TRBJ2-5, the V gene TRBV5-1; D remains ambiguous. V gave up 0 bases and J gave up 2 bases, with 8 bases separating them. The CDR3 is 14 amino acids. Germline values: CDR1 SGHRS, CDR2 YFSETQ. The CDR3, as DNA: TGCGCCAGCAGCTTGGACGGGTTACAAGAGACCCAGTACTTC. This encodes CASSLDGLQETQYF.

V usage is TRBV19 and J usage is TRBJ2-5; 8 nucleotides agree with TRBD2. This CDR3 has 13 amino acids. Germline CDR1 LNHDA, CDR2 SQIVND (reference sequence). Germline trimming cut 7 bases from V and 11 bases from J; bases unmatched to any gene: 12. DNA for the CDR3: TGTGCCAGTAAGTCTAGCGGGCTCCGGGAGCAGTACTTC. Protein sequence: CASKSSGLREQYF.

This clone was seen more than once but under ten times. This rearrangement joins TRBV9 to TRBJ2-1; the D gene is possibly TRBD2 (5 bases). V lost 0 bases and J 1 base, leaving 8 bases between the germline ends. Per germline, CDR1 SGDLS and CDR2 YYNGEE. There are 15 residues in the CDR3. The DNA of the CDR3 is TGTGCCAGCAGCGTAGAGGAGGAGTCCTACAATGAGCAGTTCTTC. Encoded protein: CASSVEEESYNEQFF.

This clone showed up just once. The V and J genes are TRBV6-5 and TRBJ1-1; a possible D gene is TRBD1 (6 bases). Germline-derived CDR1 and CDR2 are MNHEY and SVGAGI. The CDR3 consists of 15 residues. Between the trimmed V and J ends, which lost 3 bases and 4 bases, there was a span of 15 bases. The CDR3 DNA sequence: TGTGCCAGCAGTTATACCAGGGGTTTAGGCACTGAAGCTTTCTTT. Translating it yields CASSYTRGLGTEAFF.

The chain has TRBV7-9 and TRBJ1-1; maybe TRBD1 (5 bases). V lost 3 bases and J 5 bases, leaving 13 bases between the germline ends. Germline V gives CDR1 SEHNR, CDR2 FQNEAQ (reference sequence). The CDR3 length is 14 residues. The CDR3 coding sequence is TGTGCCAGCAGCTTTAGTCAGGGTACAACTGAAGCTTTCTTT. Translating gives CASSFSQGTTEAFF.

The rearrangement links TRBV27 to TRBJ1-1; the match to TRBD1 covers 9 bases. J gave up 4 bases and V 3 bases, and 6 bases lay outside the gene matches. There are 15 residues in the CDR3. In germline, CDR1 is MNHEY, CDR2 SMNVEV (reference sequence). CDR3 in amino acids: CASSLGQGTSTEAFF. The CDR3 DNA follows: TGTGCCAGCAGTTTGGGACAGGGTACGAGCACTGAAGCTTTCTTT.

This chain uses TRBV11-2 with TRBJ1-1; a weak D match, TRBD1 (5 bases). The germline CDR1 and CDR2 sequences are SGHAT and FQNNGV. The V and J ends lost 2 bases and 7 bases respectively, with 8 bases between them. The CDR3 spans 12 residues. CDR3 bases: TGTGCCAGCAGCTTATACGGGGGTGAAGCTTTCTTT. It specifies CASSLYGGEAFF.

The CDR3 DNA reads TGTGCCAGCTTCGACAGCGTCTATGGCTACACCTTC. Translation: CASFDSVYGYTF. This sequence joins TRBV28 and TRBJ1-2; possibly TRBD1 for D (5 bases). Germline lookup yields CDR1 MDHEN and CDR2 SYDVKM. The CDR3 has 12 residues. Trimming took off 8 bases at V and 4 bases at J, with 11 bases between the two ends.

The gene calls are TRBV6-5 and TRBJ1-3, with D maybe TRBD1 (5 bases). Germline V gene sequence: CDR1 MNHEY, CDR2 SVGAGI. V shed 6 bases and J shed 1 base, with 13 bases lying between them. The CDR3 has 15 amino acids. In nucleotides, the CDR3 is TGTGCCAGCAGACTGGGCCGGGGGTCTGGAAACACCATATATTTT. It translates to CASRLGRGSGNTIYF.

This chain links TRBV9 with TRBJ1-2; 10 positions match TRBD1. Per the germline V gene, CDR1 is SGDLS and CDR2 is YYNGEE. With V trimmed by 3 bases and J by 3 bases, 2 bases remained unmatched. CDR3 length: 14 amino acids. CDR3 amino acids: CASSGQGADYGYTF. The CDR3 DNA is TGTGCCAGCAGCGGACAGGGGGCTGACTATGGCTACACCTTC. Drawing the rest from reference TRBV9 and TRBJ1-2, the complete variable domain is DSGVTQTPKHLITATGQRVTLRCSPRSGDLSVYWYQQSLDQGLQFLIQYYNGEERAKGNILERFSAQQFPDLHSELNLSSLELGDSALYFCASSGQGADYGYTFGSGTRLTVV.

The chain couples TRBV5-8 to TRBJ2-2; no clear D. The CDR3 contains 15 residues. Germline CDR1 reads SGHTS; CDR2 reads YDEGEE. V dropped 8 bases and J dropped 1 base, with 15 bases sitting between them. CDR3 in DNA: TGTGCCAGGATGGGCGAGACCCTGAACACCGGGGAGCTGTTTTTT. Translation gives CARMGETLNTGELFF.

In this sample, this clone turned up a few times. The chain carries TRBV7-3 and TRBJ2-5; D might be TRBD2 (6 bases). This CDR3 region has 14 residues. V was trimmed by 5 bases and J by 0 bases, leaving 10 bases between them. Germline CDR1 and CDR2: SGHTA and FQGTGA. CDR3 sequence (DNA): TGTGCCAGCAGCCAAACTAGCCACCAAGAGACCCAGTACTTC. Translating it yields CASSQTSHQETQYF.

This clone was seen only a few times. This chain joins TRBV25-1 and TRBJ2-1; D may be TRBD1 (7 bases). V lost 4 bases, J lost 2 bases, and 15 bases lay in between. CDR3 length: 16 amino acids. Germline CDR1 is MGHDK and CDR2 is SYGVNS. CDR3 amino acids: CASSALGGTAYNEQFF. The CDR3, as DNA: TGTGCCAGCAGTGCACTTGGGGGGACAGCCTACAATGAGCAGTTCTTC. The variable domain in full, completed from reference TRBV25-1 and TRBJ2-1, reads EADIYQTPRYLVIGTGKKITLECSQTMGHDKMYWYQQDPGMELHLIHYSYGVNSTEKGDLSSESTVSRIRTEHFPLTLESARPSHTSQYLCASSALGGTAYNEQFFGPGTRLTVL.

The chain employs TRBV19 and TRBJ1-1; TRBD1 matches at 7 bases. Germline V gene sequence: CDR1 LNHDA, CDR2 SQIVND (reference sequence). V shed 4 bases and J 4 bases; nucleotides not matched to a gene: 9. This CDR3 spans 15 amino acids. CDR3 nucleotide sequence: TGTGCCAGTAGTAAGGGGACAGTATATACCACTGAAGCTTTCTTT. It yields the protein CASSKGTVYTTEAFF.

CDR3 in DNA: TGTGCCAGCAGGGCTTCATACGAGCAGTACTTC. Translating gives CASRASYEQYF. The rearrangement links TRBV6-1 to TRBJ2-7; no reliable D call. Germline V gives CDR1 MNHNS, CDR2 SASEGT. Trimming shortened V by 6 bases and J by 4 bases, and 7 bases separated the two germline ends. CDR3 length equals 11 residues.

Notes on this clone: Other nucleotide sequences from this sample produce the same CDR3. This chain's CDR3 is CASSAGTASTDTQYF. DNA for the CDR3: TGTGCCAGCAGTGCCGGGACAGCGAGCACAGATACGCAGTATTTT. The chain recombines TRBV2 with TRBJ2-3; 7 nucleotides match TRBD1. CDR1 SNHLY and CDR2 FYNNEI come from the germline V gene. V shed 4 bases and J 0 bases; nucleotides not matched to a gene: 4. This CDR3 is built from 15 residues.

DNA of the CDR3: TGTGCCAGCAGCGAGGACAGGGACGTCCCTAACTATGGCTACACCTTC. This codes for CASSEDRDVPNYGYTF. The gene calls are TRBV9 and TRBJ1-2; 8 bases are a match to TRBD1. Germline assignment: CDR1 SGDLS and CDR2 YYNGEE. With V trimmed by 3 bases and J by 0 bases, 7 bases remained unmatched. The CDR3 loop spans 16 amino acids.

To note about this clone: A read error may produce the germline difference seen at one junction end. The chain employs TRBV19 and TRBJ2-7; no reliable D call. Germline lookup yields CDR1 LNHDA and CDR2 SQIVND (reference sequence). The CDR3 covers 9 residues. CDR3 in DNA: TGTGCCAGTAGTATGATTGGAGCCTTC. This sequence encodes CASSMIGAF.